This record covers a single T cell receptor (beta chain). Its antigen is undetermined. The sample is drawn from a study of beta chain features in type 1 diabetes. Study results and caveats: Type 1 diabetes patients showed a moderate but significant shortening of TCRB CDR3s in all four CD4+ subsets.

All of the isolated RNA was reverse transcribed, so expressed TCRB transcripts were sequenced. The assay was immunoSEQ multiplex PCR, and TCRdb's table has in-frame clones only and misses some. The table records 400,000 or so clones, around a tenth of them present only once. After removal of 5 bases from V and 7 bases from J, the junction contained 7 bases not matched to a gene. Germline lookup yields CDR1 MNHNS and CDR2 SASEGT. The CDR3 runs to 13 residues. This chain links TRBV6-1 with TRBJ1-2; TRBD1 matches at 7 bases. This TCR came from a man between 25 and 39 years old with type 1 diabetes. Sequencing was done on a sample of central memory CD4+ T cells from blood. CDR3 sequence reads: CASSLDRAGGYTF. Written as DNA, the CDR3 is TGTGCCAGCAGTCTCGACAGGGCAGGTGGCTACACCTTC.